The text below deals with one T cell receptor (beta chain). These data are taken from a study of control samples from healthy donors and cancer patients. Deletions cut 4 bases from V and 5 bases from J, with 15 bases between. Germline values: CDR1 MNHNY, CDR2 SVGAGI (reference sequence). The CDR3 is 15 amino acids. The method was immunoSEQ multiplex PCR; TCRdb's version includes in-frame clones alone and lacks a portion of them. The data contain some 130,000 clones, around nine tenths of them singletons. The V call is TRBV6-6, the J call TRBJ1-5; D uncertain. Sequencing used blood. This clonotype was sampled from a man aged 18 to 29 in good health. CDR3 sequence reads: CASSSARGDYQPQHF. The CDR3 DNA follows: TGTGCCAGCAGTTCAGCCCGGGGAGACTATCAGCCCCAGCATTTT.